The present T cell receptor beta chain was sequenced within a study of identical twins (TCRdb year 2016). General notes on the study: To test whether fetal clonotypes persist, this study deep-sequenced TCR alpha and beta repertoires from monozygotic twins, from unrelated adults of various ages, and from cord blood. To rule out contamination, replicate twin experiments were performed at different times with different library preparation protocols.

The library was prepared using 5' RACE. The data were produced on an Illumina HiSeq 2000. A universal primer binding site was added through template switching, and the final cDNA carried a unique molecular identifier so that TCR cDNA molecules could be counted accurately. Specific primers in the conserved constant-segment region were used to synthesize first-strand cDNA for the TCR alpha and beta chains. To control for contamination, every cDNA library carried two barcodes: a SMART-Mk sample barcode plus Illumina barcodes. TruSeq adapter sequences along with Illumina sample barcodes were introduced in two successive PCR steps. The TCR alpha and beta cDNA libraries were sequenced on the Illumina HiSeq platform using custom primers. Per the original workflow: MiGEC processed the raw reads to extract unique molecular identifiers, while MiXCR was used to determine the CDR3 positions. Recombination models were inferred per individual with the repgenHMM and IGoR tools using an EM algorithm. Shared clonotypes were analyzed with the tcR package in R, and sharing was normalized by the product of cloneset sizes. To study raw recombination free of thymic and clonal selection effects, out-of-frame nonproductive sequences were analyzed. TCRdb itself trimmed the public reads at Q25 with fastp, ran MiXCR and retained productive beta chains. Each entry merges the rows of one CDR3 protein and shows their most common DNA and genes. V and J calls and clone size were set by TCRdb, not the authors. The sample table records around 960,000 distinct CDR3 sequences; roughly 12% of these occur just once. The top ten clonotypes cover 1.5% to 2% of the sample.

Every donor was a healthy Caucasian. Three pairs of female monozygotic twins, all aged about 18 to 29 years, made up the twin cohort. The RNA used for TCR libraries was isolated from peripheral blood mononuclear cells. This clonotype showed up just a few times. What this receptor recognizes is not known. No per-base quality is available; no much larger clone lies one base away. General conclusions and limits of the study: Zero-insertion analyses could be partly confounded by invariant T cells such as MAIT and iNKT, though diverse VJ usage argued against such confounding for most clonotypes. Conclusions relied on cross-sectional statistical analysis, since the same donors could not be followed over many years. Out-of-frame TCR alpha sharing in monozygotic twins was systematically underestimated by recombination models, whereas sharing between unrelated individuals was in agreement with the recombination models. In beta out-of-frame sequences, excess twin sharing was weaker, because having fewer shared sequences lowered the signal-to-noise ratio. Abundant cord blood beta clonotypes had fewer insertions, young adult naive repertoires showed a similar but weaker trend, and memory repertoires showed no such trend. Compared with coincidental sharing between unrelated individuals, out-of-frame TCR alpha sequences shared between twins had an excess of sequences with low generation probability.

For this chain, trimming is 1 base at the V end and 7 bases at the J end, and the number of junction bases without a gene match is 6. The CDR3 measures 14 amino acids from cysteine to phenylalanine. Solely the CDR3 DNA is kept, with 42 bases framed from the first base. From the germline V gene, CDR1 is LGHNA and CDR2 is YNFKEQ. The same data also contributed to another study, on yellow fever vaccine responses in identical twins. The second investigation adds: According to the authors, the vaccine-induced T cell response in identical twins seemed to be partly convergent and partly specific to each individual. In the study, vaccine-responding T cell clones were precisely tracked in identical twins.

The chain couples TRBV4-2 to TRBJ2-7, and 8 bases in between align with TRBD2. The receptor comes from a young woman in good health. The sample comprised PBMCs. CDR3 region: CASSQGAGAGEQYF. The DNA is TGTGCCAGCAGCCAAGGAGCGGGAGCGGGAGAGCAGTACTTC.